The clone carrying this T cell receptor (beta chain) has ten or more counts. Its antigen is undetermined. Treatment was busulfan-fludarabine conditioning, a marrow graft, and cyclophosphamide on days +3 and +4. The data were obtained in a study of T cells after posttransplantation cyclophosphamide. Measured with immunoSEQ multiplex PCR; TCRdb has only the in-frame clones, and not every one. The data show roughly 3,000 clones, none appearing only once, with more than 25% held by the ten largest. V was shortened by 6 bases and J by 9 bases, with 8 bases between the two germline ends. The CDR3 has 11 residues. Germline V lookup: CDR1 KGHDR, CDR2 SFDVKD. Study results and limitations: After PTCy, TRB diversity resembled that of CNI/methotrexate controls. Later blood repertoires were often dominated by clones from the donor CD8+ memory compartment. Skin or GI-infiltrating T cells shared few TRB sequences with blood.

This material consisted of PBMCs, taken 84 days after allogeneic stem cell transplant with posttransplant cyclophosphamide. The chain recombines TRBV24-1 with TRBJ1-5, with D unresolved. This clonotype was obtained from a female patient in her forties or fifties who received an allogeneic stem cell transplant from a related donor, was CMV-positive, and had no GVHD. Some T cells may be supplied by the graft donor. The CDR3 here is CATSKEGPQHF. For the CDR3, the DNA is TGTGCCACCAGTAAAGAAGGGCCCCAGCATTTT.